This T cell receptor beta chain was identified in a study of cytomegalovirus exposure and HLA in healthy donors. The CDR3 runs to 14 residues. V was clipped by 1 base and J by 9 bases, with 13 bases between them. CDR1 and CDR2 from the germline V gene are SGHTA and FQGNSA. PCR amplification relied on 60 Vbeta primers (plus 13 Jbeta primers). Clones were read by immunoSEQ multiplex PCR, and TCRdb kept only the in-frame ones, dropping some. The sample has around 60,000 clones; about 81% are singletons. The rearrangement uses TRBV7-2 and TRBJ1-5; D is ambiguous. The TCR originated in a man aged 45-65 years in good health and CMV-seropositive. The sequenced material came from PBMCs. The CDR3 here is CASSLGQGPWPQHF. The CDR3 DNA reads TGTGCCAGCAGCTTAGGACAAGGCCCTTGGCCCCAGCATTTT. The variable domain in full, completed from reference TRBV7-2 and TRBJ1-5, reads GAGVSQSPSNKVTEKGKDVELRCDPISGHTALYWYRQSLGQGLEFLIYFQGNSAPDKSGLPSDRFSAERTGGSVSTLTIQRTQQEDSAVYLCASSLGQGPWPQHFGDGTRLSIL.